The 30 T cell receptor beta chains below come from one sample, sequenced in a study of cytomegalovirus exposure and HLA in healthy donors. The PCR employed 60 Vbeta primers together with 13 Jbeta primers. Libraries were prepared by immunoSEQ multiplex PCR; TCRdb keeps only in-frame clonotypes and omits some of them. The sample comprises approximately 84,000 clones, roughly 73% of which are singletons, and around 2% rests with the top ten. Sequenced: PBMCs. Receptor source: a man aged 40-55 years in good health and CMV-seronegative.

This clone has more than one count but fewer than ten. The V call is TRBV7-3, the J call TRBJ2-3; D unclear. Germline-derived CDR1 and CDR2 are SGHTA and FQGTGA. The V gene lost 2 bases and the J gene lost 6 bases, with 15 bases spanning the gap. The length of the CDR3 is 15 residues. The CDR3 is CASSLLGRNSDTQYF. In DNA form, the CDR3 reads TGTGCCAGCAGCTTATTGGGCAGGAATTCGGATACGCAGTATTTT.

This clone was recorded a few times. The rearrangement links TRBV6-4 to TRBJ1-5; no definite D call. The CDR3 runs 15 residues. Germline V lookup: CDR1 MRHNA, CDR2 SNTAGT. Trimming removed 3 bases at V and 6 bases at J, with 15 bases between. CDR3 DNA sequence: TGTGCCAGCAGTGAGCAGGCCTCGGATGGTCAGCCCCAGCATTTT. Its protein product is CASSEQASDGQPQHF.

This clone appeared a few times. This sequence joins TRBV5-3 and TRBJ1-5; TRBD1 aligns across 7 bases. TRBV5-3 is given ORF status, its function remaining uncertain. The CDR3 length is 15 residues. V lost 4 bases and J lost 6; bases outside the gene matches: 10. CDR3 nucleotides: TGTGCCAGAAGCCCTGACAGGGCTTTGTGTCAGCCCCAGCATTTT. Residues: CARSPDRALCQPQHF.

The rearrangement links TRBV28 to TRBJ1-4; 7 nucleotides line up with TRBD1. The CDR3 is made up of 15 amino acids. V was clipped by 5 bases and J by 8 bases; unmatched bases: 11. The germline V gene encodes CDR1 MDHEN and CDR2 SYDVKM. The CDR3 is CASSGTAGGREKLFF. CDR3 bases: TGTGCCAGCAGTGGGACAGCCGGGGGAAGAGAAAAACTGTTTTTT.

This chain's CDR3 is CAINTGTDNYGYTF. In DNA, the CDR3 is TGTGCCATCAACACCGGGACAGACAACTATGGCTACACCTTC. This chain links TRBV10-3 with TRBJ1-2, with 7 nucleotides matching TRBD1. Trimming removed 7 bases from V and 2 bases from J; junction bases left unmatched: 7. From germline, CDR1 is ENHRY and CDR2 SYGVKD. The CDR3 sequence is 14 residues long.

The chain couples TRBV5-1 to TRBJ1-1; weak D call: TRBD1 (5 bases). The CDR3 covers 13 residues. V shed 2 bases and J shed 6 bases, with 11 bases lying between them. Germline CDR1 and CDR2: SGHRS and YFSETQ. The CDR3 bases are TGCGCCAGCAGCTTCCAGGGTGGGGCTGAAGCTTTCTTT. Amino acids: CASSFQGGAEAFF.

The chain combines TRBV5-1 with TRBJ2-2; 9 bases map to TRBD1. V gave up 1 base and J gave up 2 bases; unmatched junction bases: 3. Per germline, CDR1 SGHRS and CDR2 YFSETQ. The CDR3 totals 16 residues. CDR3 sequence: CASSLNRGPNTGELFF. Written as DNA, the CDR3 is TGCGCCAGCAGCTTGAACAGGGGGCCTAACACCGGGGAGCTGTTTTTT.

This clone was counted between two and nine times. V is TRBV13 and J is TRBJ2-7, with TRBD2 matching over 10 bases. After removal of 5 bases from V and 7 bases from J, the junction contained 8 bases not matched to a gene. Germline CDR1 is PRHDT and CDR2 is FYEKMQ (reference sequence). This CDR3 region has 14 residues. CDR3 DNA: TGTGCCAGCAGCCCTCGCCGGACTAGCGGTGAGCAGTACTTC. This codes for CASSPRRTSGEQYF.

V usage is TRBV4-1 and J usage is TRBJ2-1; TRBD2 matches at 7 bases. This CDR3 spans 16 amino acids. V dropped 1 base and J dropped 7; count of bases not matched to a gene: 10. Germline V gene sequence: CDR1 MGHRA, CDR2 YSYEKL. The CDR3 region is CASSQVGRELGNEQFF. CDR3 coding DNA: TGCGCCAGCAGCCAAGTCGGGCGGGAGTTGGGGAATGAGCAGTTCTTC.

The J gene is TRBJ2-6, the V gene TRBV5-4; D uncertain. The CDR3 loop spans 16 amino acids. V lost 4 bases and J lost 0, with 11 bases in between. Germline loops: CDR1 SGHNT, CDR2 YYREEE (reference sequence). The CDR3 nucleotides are TGTGCCAGCAGCCAAACGACGGGCTCTGGGGCCAACGTCCTGACTTTC. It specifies CASSQTTGSGANVLTF.

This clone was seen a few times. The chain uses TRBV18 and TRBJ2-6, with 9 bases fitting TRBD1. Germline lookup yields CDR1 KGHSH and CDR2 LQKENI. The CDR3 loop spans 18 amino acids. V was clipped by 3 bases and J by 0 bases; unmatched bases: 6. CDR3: CASSPGQGFGSGANVLTF. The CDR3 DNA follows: TGTGCCAGCTCACCGGGACAGGGTTTCGGCTCTGGGGCCAACGTCCTGACTTTC. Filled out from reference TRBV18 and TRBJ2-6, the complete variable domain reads NAGVMQNPRHLVRRRGQEARLRCSPMKGHSHVYWYRQLPEEGLKFMVYLQKENIIDESGMPKERFSAEFPKEGPSILRIQQVVRGDSAAYFCASSPGQGFGSGANVLTFGAGSRLTVL.

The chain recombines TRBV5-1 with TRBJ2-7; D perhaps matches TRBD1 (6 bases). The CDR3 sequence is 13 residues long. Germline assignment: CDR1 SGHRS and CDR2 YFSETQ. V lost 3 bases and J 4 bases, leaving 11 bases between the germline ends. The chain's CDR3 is CASSSGQIYEQYF. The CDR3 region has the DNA TGCGCCAGCAGCTCCGGACAGATTTACGAGCAGTACTTC.

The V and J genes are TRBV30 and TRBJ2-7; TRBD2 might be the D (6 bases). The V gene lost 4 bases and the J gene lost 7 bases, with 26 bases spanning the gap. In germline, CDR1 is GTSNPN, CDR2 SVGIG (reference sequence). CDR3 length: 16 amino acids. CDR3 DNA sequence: TGTGCCTGGACCCCCGTTAACCGGAGGGTAGCGTGGGAGCAGTACTTC. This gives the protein CAWTPVNRRVAWEQYF. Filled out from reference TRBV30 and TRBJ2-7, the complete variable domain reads SQTIHQWPATLVQPVGSPLSLECTVEGTSNPNLYWYRQAAGRGLQLLFYSVGIGQISSEVPQNLSASRPQDRQFILSSKKLLLSDSGFYLCAWTPVNRRVAWEQYFGPGTRLTVT.

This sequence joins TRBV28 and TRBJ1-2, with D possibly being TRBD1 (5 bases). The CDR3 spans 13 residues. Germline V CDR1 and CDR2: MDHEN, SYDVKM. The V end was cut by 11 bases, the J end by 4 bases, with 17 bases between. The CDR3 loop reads CAAQRTWTYGYTF. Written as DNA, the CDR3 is TGTGCCGCCCAGAGGACATGGACCTATGGCTACACCTTC.

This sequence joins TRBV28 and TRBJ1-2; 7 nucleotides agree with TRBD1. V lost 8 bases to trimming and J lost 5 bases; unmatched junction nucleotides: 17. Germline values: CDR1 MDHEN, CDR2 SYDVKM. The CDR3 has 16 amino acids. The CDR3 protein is CASGLQGTGRGYGYTF. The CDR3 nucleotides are TGTGCCAGCGGCTTACAGGGGACGGGTAGGGGTTATGGCTACACCTTC.

CDR3 sequence (DNA): TGTGCCAGCAGTGATCTTCCCGTAGCTATAGAGCAGTACTTC. Protein sequence: CASSDLPVAIEQYF. The chain combines TRBV6-1 with TRBJ2-7, with D uncertain. The CDR3 is 14 residues long. V lost 3 bases and J lost 7, with 16 bases in between. From germline, CDR1 is MNHNS and CDR2 SASEGT.

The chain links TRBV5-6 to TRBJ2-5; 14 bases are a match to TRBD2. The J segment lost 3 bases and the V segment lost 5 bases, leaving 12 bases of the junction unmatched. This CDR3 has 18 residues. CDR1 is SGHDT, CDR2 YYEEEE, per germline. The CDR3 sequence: CASRGTSGSGATEETQYF. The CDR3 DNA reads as TGTGCCAGCAGGGGGACTAGCGGGAGTGGGGCCACCGAAGAGACCCAGTACTTC.

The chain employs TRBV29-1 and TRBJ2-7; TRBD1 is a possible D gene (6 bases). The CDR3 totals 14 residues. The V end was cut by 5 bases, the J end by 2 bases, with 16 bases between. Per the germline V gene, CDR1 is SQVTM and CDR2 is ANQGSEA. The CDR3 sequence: CSVYVAGAAYEQYF. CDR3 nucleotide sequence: TGCAGCGTTTATGTTGCAGGGGCAGCCTACGAGCAGTACTTC.

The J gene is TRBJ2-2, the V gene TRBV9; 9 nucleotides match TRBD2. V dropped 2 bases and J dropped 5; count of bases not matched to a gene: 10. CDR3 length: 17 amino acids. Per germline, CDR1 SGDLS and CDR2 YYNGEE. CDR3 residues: CASSVSGSIFLTGELFF. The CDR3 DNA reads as TGTGCCAGCAGCGTTAGCGGGAGTATTTTCCTTACCGGGGAGCTGTTTTTT.

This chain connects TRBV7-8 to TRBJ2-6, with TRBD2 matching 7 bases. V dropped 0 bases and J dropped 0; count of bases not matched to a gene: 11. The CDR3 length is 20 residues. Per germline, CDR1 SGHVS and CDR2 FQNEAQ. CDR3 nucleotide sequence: TGTGCCAGCAGCTTAGCCAGGTCCGGGGAGGGCGTCTCTGGGGCCAACGTCCTGACTTTC. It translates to CASSLARSGEGVSGANVLTF.

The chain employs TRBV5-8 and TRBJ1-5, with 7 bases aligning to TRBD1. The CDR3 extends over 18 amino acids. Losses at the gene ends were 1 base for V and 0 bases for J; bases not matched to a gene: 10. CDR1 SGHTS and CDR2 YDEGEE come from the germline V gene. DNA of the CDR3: TGTGCCAGCAGCTTGCTTGTGCAGGGGGTACTTAGCAATCAGCCCCAGCATTTT. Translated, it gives CASSLLVQGVLSNQPQHF.

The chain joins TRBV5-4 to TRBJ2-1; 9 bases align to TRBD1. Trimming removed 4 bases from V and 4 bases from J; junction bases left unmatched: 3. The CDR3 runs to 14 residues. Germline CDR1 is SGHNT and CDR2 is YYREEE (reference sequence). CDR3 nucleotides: TGTGCCAGCAGCCGGACAGGGGAGTACAATGAGCAGTTCTTC. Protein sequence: CASSRTGEYNEQFF.

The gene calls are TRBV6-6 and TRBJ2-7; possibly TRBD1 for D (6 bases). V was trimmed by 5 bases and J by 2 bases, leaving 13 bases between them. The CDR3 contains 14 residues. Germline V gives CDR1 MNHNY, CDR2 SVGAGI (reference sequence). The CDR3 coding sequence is TGTGCCAGCAGTCCCGGGACACCTACCTACGAGCAGTACTTC. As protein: CASSPGTPTYEQYF.

The CDR3 sequence is CASTLAGGYSDTQYF. CDR3 nucleotide sequence: TGTGCCAGCACTCTAGCGGGAGGGTACTCAGATACGCAGTATTTT. The chain couples TRBV6-5 to TRBJ2-3; 12 bases match TRBD2. Germline values: CDR1 MNHEY, CDR2 SVGAGI. Germline trimming cut 7 bases from V and 4 bases from J; bases unmatched to any gene: 6. The CDR3 has 15 residues.

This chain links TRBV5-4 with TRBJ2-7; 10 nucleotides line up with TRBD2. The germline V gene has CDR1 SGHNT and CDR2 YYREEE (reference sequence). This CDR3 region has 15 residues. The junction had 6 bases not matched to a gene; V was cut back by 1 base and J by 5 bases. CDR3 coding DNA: TGTGCCAGCAGCTTGACTAGCGGGGTCAATCACGAGCAGTACTTC. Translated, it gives CASSLTSGVNHEQYF.

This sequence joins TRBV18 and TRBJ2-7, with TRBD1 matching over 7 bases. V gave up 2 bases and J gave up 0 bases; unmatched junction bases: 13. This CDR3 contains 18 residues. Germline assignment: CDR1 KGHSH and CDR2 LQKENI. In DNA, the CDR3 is TGTGCCAGCTCACCAGACAGGGCGAAGTTCCGAGGCTCCTACGAGCAGTACTTC. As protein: CASSPDRAKFRGSYEQYF. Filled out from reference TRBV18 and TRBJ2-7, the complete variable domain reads NAGVMQNPRHLVRRRGQEARLRCSPMKGHSHVYWYRQLPEEGLKFMVYLQKENIIDESGMPKERFSAEFPKEGPSILRIQQVVRGDSAAYFCASSPDRAKFRGSYEQYFGPGTRLTVT.

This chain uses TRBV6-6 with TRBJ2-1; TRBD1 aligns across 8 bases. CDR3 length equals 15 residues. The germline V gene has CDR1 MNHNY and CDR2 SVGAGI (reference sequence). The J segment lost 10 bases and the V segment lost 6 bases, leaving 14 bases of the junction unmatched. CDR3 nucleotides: TGTGCCAGCAGCACTAGGGACAGGACCCCTTGGGAGCAGTTCTTC. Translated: CASSTRDRTPWEQFF.

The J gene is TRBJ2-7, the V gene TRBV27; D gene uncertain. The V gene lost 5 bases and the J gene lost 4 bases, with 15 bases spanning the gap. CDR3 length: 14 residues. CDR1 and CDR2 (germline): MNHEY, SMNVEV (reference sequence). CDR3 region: CASSAGGRIYEQYF. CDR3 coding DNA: TGTGCCAGCAGTGCTGGCGGCCGAATATACGAGCAGTACTTC.

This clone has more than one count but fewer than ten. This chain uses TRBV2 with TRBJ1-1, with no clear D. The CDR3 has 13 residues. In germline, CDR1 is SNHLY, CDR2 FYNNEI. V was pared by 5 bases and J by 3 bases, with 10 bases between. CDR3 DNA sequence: TGTGCCAGCAGTATAACGGGGTACACTGAAGCTTTCTTT. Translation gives CASSITGYTEAFF.

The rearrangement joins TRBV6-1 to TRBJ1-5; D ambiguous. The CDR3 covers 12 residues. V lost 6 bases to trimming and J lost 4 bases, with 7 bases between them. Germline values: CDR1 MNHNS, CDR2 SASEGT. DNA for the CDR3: TGTGCCAGCAGGGCCCCGAATCAGCCCCAGCATTTT. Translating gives CASRAPNQPQHF.